Listed here are 23 T cell receptor beta chains from one sample, sequenced in a study of shared clonotypes between healthy human individuals. Sequenced by immunoSEQ multiplex PCR; TCRdb stores in-frame clones only, minus some. This sample has 2 million or so clones, with about 95% found just once. CD45RO-negative cells were positively selected for CCR7, leaving out terminally differentiated effector memory CD45RA+ cells. The sample consisted of naive CD8+ T cells sorted from blood. The receptors shown here come from a man aged 18 to 30 in good health.

This clone was detected once. This sequence joins TRBV5-1 and TRBJ2-2, with 11 bases aligning to TRBD2. The CDR3 is 16 amino acids. With V trimmed by 4 bases and J by 5 bases, 7 bases remained unmatched. CDR1 SGHRS and CDR2 YFSETQ come from the germline V gene. In nucleotides, the CDR3 is TGCGCCAGCAGCCCCTCGGGACTAGCGGCTACCGGGGAGCTGTTTTTT. This encodes CASSPSGLAATGELFF.

The V gene is TRBV20-1, the J gene TRBJ2-1; weak D call: TRBD1 (5 bases). Trimming cost V 1 base and J 15 bases, with 13 bases left between them. Germline CDR1 and CDR2: DFQATT and SNEGSKA (reference sequence). The CDR3 covers 11 residues. CDR3 in DNA: TGCAGTGCTAGAGCGAAGGGGTACTGGTTCTTC. Its translation: CSARAKGYWFF.

About this clone itself: Other DNA sequences in the same sample also yield this CDR3. CDR3 DNA sequence: TGTGCCAGCAGCGTAGAGGGTACAGTCCAAGAGACCCAGTACTTC. Amino acids: CASSVEGTVQETQYF. The chain joins TRBV9 to TRBJ2-5; no clear D. Trimming removed 0 bases from V and 1 base from J, with 10 bases in between. CDR3 length: 15 residues. Germline-derived CDR1 and CDR2 are SGDLS and YYNGEE.

The chain is built from TRBV28 and TRBJ2-7; 8 bases map to TRBD2. V gave up 7 bases and J gave up 1 base; unmatched junction bases: 9. The CDR3 has 15 residues. Germline CDR1 is MDHEN and CDR2 is SYDVKM. CDR3 in amino acids: CASTKLAASSYEQYF. The CDR3, as DNA: TGTGCCAGCACCAAACTAGCGGCTTCTTCCTACGAGCAGTACTTC.

The J gene is TRBJ1-1, the V gene TRBV5-1; D is unclear. Trimming removed 2 bases at V and 3 bases at J, with 11 bases between. The CDR3 extends over 14 amino acids. Germline CDR1 and CDR2: SGHRS and YFSETQ. CDR3 sequence (DNA): TGCGCCAGCAGCTTCGTTTCCAGCTACACTGAAGCTTTCTTT. Protein product: CASSFVSSYTEAFF.

Comments on this clone: Within the sample, other DNA sequences also encode this same CDR3. V is TRBV11-2 and J is TRBJ2-7; D could derive from TRBD1 or TRBD2 (5 bases each). The ends were cut back, 4 bases at V and 2 bases at J, with 12 bases in the middle. This CDR3 comprises 14 residues. Germline V lookup: CDR1 SGHAT, CDR2 FQNNGV. The CDR3 reads CASSSGAGPYEQYF. The CDR3 nucleotides are TGTGCCAGCAGCTCCGGGGCGGGCCCCTACGAGCAGTACTTC.

This CDR3 is CASSLSGRTDTQYF. In DNA form, the CDR3 reads TGTGCCAGCAGCTTAAGCGGACGCACAGATACGCAGTATTTT. V usage is TRBV7-6 and J usage is TRBJ2-3, with TRBD2 as a possible D gene (5 bases). From germline, CDR1 is SGHVS and CDR2 FNYEAQ. The CDR3 spans 14 residues. Between the trimmed V and J ends, which lost 2 bases and 1 base, there was a span of 7 bases.

The CDR3 here is CASRAAYEQYF. Here the CDR3 DNA reads TGTGCCAGCAGGGCGGCCTACGAGCAGTACTTC. This chain joins TRBV5-8 and TRBJ2-7; D remains unclear. V lost 5 bases to trimming and J lost 2 bases, with 5 bases between them. The CDR3 loop spans 11 amino acids. Germline CDR1 SGHTS, CDR2 YDEGEE.

Remarks on this clone: Additional DNA sequences in this sample encode the identical CDR3. The J gene is TRBJ2-7, the V gene TRBV27, with a possible D match to TRBD2 (5 bases). The CDR3 is 14 amino acids. CDR1 and CDR2 from the germline V gene are MNHEY and SMNVEV (reference sequence). V was pared by 2 bases and J by 2 bases, with 10 bases between. This CDR3 reads CASSLGGLPYEQYF. Here the CDR3 DNA reads TGTGCCAGCAGTTTAGGCGGGCTTCCCTACGAGCAGTACTTC.

The rearrangement links TRBV30 to TRBJ1-3; a weak D match, TRBD1 (5 bases). Germline V lookup: CDR1 GTSNPN, CDR2 SVGIG (reference sequence). The CDR3 runs 12 residues. Trimming stripped 6 bases from V and 3 bases from J, with 9 bases between. This CDR3 reads CACPGLGNTIYF. CDR3 DNA: TGTGCCTGCCCGGGACTTGGAAACACCATATATTTT.

J is TRBJ2-7 and V is TRBV7-9, with TRBD1 matching over 8 bases. V shed 1 base and J 2 bases; nucleotides not matched to a gene: 4. The CDR3 loop spans 15 amino acids. CDR1 and CDR2 (germline): SEHNR, FQNEAQ (reference sequence). CDR3 sequence (DNA): TGTGCCAGCAGCTTAGGCAGGGGGCGGACCTACGAGCAGTACTTC. Protein product: CASSLGRGRTYEQYF.

This clone appeared a single time. The J gene is TRBJ2-7, the V gene TRBV19, with 10 bases identical to TRBD2. Germline V lookup: CDR1 LNHDA, CDR2 SQIVND (reference sequence). This CDR3 has 15 residues. V shed 5 bases, J shed 0 bases, and the junction held 4 bases outside the gene matches. Written as DNA, the CDR3 is TGTGCCAGTAGTGCCGGGACTAGCGTCTCCTACGAGCAGTACTTC. Translating it yields CASSAGTSVSYEQYF.

This chain joins TRBV11-2 and TRBJ2-7; 7 bases match TRBD1. This CDR3 is built from 13 residues. The germline gives CDR1 SGHAT, CDR2 FQNNGV. With V trimmed by 5 bases and J by 6 bases, 7 bases remained unmatched. In DNA form, the CDR3 reads TGTGCCAGCAGCCTGCACAGGGGCGGCGAGCAGTACTTC. This encodes CASSLHRGGEQYF.

CDR3 residues: CASSGGTQYF. The DNA of the CDR3 is TGTGCCAGCAGCGGGGGTACGCAGTATTTT. The chain carries TRBV9 and TRBJ2-3; D is unresolved. The CDR3 is 10 residues long. V was clipped by 3 bases and J by 8 bases, with 4 bases between them. Germline V CDR1 and CDR2: SGDLS, YYNGEE.

The chain carries TRBV13 and TRBJ1-2, with 11 positions matching TRBD1. This CDR3 contains 13 residues. V trimming: 6 bases; J trimming: 5 bases; junction bases outside the gene matches: 2. Germline V lookup: CDR1 PRHDT, CDR2 FYEKMQ (reference sequence). For the CDR3, the DNA is TGTGCCAGCAGGGGACAGGGGGATTATGGCTACACCTTC. It specifies CASRGQGDYGYTF.

This sequence joins TRBV15 and TRBJ1-4; D gene uncertain. With 3 bases removed from V and 4 bases from J, the gap between germline ends came to 18 bases. Germline V gives CDR1 LNHNV, CDR2 YYDKDF (reference sequence). The CDR3 totals 17 residues. CDR3 sequence (DNA): TGTGCCACCAGCAGTGTAGTACGCCCACCCGATAATGAAAAACTGTTTTTT. Its translation: CATSSVVRPPDNEKLFF.

J is TRBJ2-1 and V is TRBV7-9; 10 bases fit TRBD2. CDR1 and CDR2 (germline): SEHNR, FQNEAQ (reference sequence). V gave up 2 bases and J gave up 8 bases; unmatched junction bases: 9. CDR3 length equals 16 residues. The CDR3 protein is CASSLLAGALSHEQFF. In nucleotides, the CDR3 is TGTGCCAGCAGCTTACTAGCGGGGGCCCTTTCCCATGAGCAGTTCTTC. Full variable domain (rest looked up from reference TRBV7-9 and TRBJ2-1): DTGVSQNPRHKITKRGQNVTFRCDPISEHNRLYWYRQTLGQGPEFLTYFQNEAQLEKSRLLSDRFSAERPKGSFSTLEIQRTEQGDSAMYLCASSLLAGALSHEQFFGPGTRLTVL.

The chain recombines TRBV6-1 with TRBJ2-1, with 10 bases identical to TRBD2. The CDR3 is made up of 15 amino acids. Germline V gene data show CDR1 as MNHNS and CDR2 as SASEGT. With V trimmed by 4 bases and J by 6 bases, 6 bases remained unmatched. In DNA form, the CDR3 reads TGTGCCAGCAGTGTTCTAGCGGGGGTTGCCAATGAGCAGTTCTTC. Translating it yields CASSVLAGVANEQFF.

This chain uses TRBV6-6 with TRBJ2-3; D gene ambiguous. V lost 6 bases, J lost 1 base, and 14 bases lay in between. Germline V gene lookup returns CDR1 MNHNY and CDR2 SVGAGI (reference sequence). The CDR3 runs 15 residues. The chain's CDR3 is CASSPPDVGTDTQYF. The CDR3 DNA follows: TGTGCCAGCAGCCCCCCCGACGTGGGCACAGATACGCAGTATTTT.

This clone was observed a few times. The rearrangement uses TRBV2 and TRBJ2-7; unclear D gene. CDR1 is SNHLY, CDR2 FYNNEI, per germline. This CDR3 is built from 14 residues. With 3 bases removed from V and 0 bases from J, the gap between germline ends came to 9 bases. The CDR3 here is CASSEGVASYEQYF. In nucleotides, the CDR3 is TGTGCCAGCAGTGAGGGCGTAGCCTCCTACGAGCAGTACTTC.

This rearrangement joins TRBV5-8 to TRBJ2-7; 7 bases are a match to TRBD1. V gave up 0 bases and J gave up 2 bases; unmatched junction bases: 5. Germline assignment: CDR1 SGHTS and CDR2 YDEGEE. The CDR3 is 15 amino acids. The CDR3 here is CASSLEPGGPYEQYF. The DNA for the CDR3 is TGTGCCAGCAGCTTGGAGCCAGGGGGACCCTACGAGCAGTACTTC.

The chain carries TRBV14 and TRBJ1-4, with D maybe TRBD1 (6 bases). Trimming cost V 5 bases and J 8 bases, with 12 bases left between them. The CDR3 has 13 residues. Germline-derived CDR1 and CDR2 are SGHDN and FVKESK. The CDR3: CASSARGGEKLFF. In DNA, the CDR3 is TGTGCCAGCAGCGCCAGGGGTGGCGAAAAACTGTTTTTT.

The chain uses TRBV5-5 and TRBJ1-3, with D perhaps matching TRBD1 (6 bases). The V end was cut by 1 base, the J end by 3 bases, with 8 bases between. This CDR3 comprises 14 residues. Per germline, CDR1 SGHKS and CDR2 YYEKEE (reference sequence). DNA of the CDR3: TGTGCCAGCAGCTTGTCAGGGGTTGGAAACACCATATATTTT. This sequence encodes CASSLSGVGNTIYF.